The 28 T cell receptor beta chains given below trace back to one sample, sequenced in a study of siplizumab effects on memory and regulatory T cells. Measured with immunoSEQ multiplex PCR; TCRdb has only the in-frame clones, and not every one. The data contain tens of thousands of clones, more than 85% of them seen just once; the ten biggest clones take up roughly 20%. The sequenced material came from CD8+ T cells sorted from blood. The receptor source for this set is a human donor in good health.

This clone has just one count. The J gene is TRBJ2-7, the V gene TRBV11-3; D is ambiguous. Germline V gene sequence: CDR1 SGHNT, CDR2 YENEEA. V shed 3 bases and J shed 5 bases, with 11 bases lying between them. This CDR3 comprises 13 residues. The CDR3 sequence is CASSFRGWDEQYF. In DNA, the CDR3 is TGTGCCAGCAGCTTCCGTGGCTGGGACGAGCAGTACTTC.

This clone was recorded once. The V and J genes are TRBV19 and TRBJ2-7; the match to TRBD1 covers 9 bases. This CDR3 comprises 15 residues. Looked up from germline, CDR1 is LNHDA and CDR2 is SQIVND (reference sequence). Trimming removed 3 bases from V and 3 bases from J; junction bases left unmatched: 6. CDR3 coding DNA: TGTGCCAGTAGTATGGGGACAGGGACCCACTACGAGCAGTACTTC. It specifies CASSMGTGTHYEQYF. Using reference TRBV19 and TRBJ2-7 for the parts outside the CDR3, the full variable domain is DGGITQSPKYLFRKEGQNVTLSCEQNLNHDAMYWYRQDPGQGLRLIYYSQIVNDFQKGDIAEGYSVSREKKESFPLTVTSAQKNPTAFYLCASSMGTGTHYEQYFGPGTRLTVT.

The rearrangement joins TRBV13 to TRBJ2-1; no clear D. V was shortened by 5 bases and J by 0 bases, with 11 bases between the two germline ends. The germline CDR1 and CDR2 sequences are PRHDT and FYEKMQ (reference sequence). This CDR3 has 15 residues. The CDR3 reads CASSLIASSYNEQFF. The DNA for the CDR3 is TGTGCCAGCAGCCTAATCGCGAGCTCCTACAATGAGCAGTTCTTC.

The chain has TRBV30 and TRBJ2-3; a possible D gene is TRBD2 (5 bases). The CDR3 runs 15 residues. The ends were cut back, 0 bases at V and 1 base at J, with 11 bases in the middle. CDR1 GTSNPN and CDR2 SVGIG come from the germline V gene (reference sequence). CDR3 region: CAWSVKGAGTDTQYF. CDR3 DNA: TGTGCCTGGAGTGTAAAGGGAGCGGGCACAGATACGCAGTATTTT.

V and J are TRBV4-2 and TRBJ2-1; TRBD2 matches at 10 bases. This CDR3 contains 16 residues. J gave up 0 bases and V 3 bases, and 2 bases lay outside the gene matches. In germline, CDR1 is LGHNA, CDR2 YNFKEQ. CDR3 in amino acids: CASSQASGSSYNEQFF. The CDR3 region has the DNA TGTGCCAGCAGCCAGGCTAGCGGGAGCTCCTACAATGAGCAGTTCTTC.

The chain has TRBV6-1 and TRBJ2-7, with 8 bases fitting TRBD2. With 3 bases clipped from V and 3 bases from J, the junction kept 7 bases outside the gene matches. CDR1 MNHNS and CDR2 SASEGT come from the germline V gene. CDR3 length: 15 amino acids. Here the CDR3 DNA reads TGTGCCAGCAGTGAGCTGGGCGGGAGGAGCTACGAGCAGTACTTC. Translating it yields CASSELGGRSYEQYF.

This sequence joins TRBV19 and TRBJ2-2; perhaps TRBD2 as D (6 bases). The germline V gene encodes CDR1 LNHDA and CDR2 SQIVND (reference sequence). The CDR3 is 15 amino acids. V shed 5 bases and J shed 4 bases, with 14 bases lying between them. CDR3 residues: CASSGEDMGTGELFF. CDR3 nucleotide sequence: TGTGCCAGTAGTGGGGAGGACATGGGCACCGGGGAGCTGTTTTTT.

The V and J genes are TRBV25-1 and TRBJ2-3, with 10 bases that match TRBD1. The germline gives CDR1 MGHDK, CDR2 SYGVNS. This CDR3 is 17 amino acids long. Trimming cost V 6 bases and J 4 bases; bases outside gene matches: 13. This CDR3 reads CASRPHRGQGNPDTQYF. The CDR3 DNA follows: TGTGCCAGCAGGCCCCACCGGGGACAGGGGAACCCAGATACGCAGTATTTT.

The rearrangement joins TRBV6-5 to TRBJ2-7, with D hard to call. In germline, CDR1 is MNHEY, CDR2 SVGAGI. Between the trimmed V and J ends, which lost 6 bases and 5 bases, there was a span of 17 bases. There are 14 residues in the CDR3. CDR3 sequence: CASSYRPLAHEQYF. As DNA, the CDR3 is TGTGCCAGCAGCTACCGGCCCCTGGCCCACGAGCAGTACTTC.

DNA for the CDR3: TGTGCCAGCAGTGATCATACAGGGGGCCAAGAGACCCAGTACTTC. As protein: CASSDHTGGQETQYF. The rearrangement uses TRBV2 and TRBJ2-5, with 8 bases identical to TRBD1. The CDR3 is 15 amino acids. CDR1 SNHLY and CDR2 FYNNEI come from the germline V gene. Trimming removed 3 bases from V and 1 base from J; junction bases left unmatched: 4.

The chain recombines TRBV5-1 with TRBJ2-5; 7 bases are shared with TRBD2. The CDR3 length is 15 residues. Trimming cost V 0 bases and J 1 base; bases outside gene matches: 3. Germline CDR1 reads SGHRS; CDR2 reads YFSETQ. The DNA of the CDR3 is TGCGCCAGCAGCTTGGGGCCGGGAGGCCAAGAGACCCAGTACTTC. It specifies CASSLGPGGQETQYF.

J is TRBJ2-5 and V is TRBV7-8, with 10 bases lining up with TRBD2. The CDR3 loop spans 17 amino acids. Per the germline V gene, CDR1 is SGHVS and CDR2 is FQNEAQ. V dropped 1 base and J dropped 2; count of bases not matched to a gene: 7. CDR3 amino acids: CASSLEGSGRAQETQYF. In nucleotides, the CDR3 is TGTGCCAGCAGCTTAGAGGGCAGCGGGAGGGCTCAAGAGACCCAGTACTTC.

The V and J genes are TRBV9 and TRBJ1-1; D possibly corresponds to TRBD1 (6 bases). The CDR3 has 13 amino acids. The V gene lost 0 bases and the J gene lost 8 bases, with 11 bases spanning the gap. Per the germline V gene, CDR1 is SGDLS and CDR2 is YYNGEE. The CDR3 DNA is TGTGCCAGCAGCGTAGAAGGGGACATCGAAGCTTTCTTT. This gives the protein CASSVEGDIEAFF.

The gene calls are TRBV19 and TRBJ1-5; D gene unclear. Germline V gene sequence: CDR1 LNHDA, CDR2 SQIVND (reference sequence). The CDR3 covers 12 residues. Between the trimmed V and J ends, which lost 5 bases and 3 bases, there was a span of 5 bases. As DNA, the CDR3 is TGTGCCAGTAGTCCCGACAATCAGCCCCAGCATTTT. Its protein is CASSPDNQPQHF.

The chain carries TRBV27 and TRBJ2-3; 7 bases agree with TRBD2. V lost 5 bases, J lost 6 bases, and 2 bases stayed unmatched. The CDR3 has 12 amino acids. Germline CDR1 reads MNHEY; CDR2 reads SMNVEV (reference sequence). The CDR3 region is CASSNSGDTQYF. The CDR3 DNA reads TGTGCCAGCAGTAATAGCGGGGATACGCAGTATTTT.

This rearrangement joins TRBV6-1 to TRBJ2-1; D ambiguous. Deletions cut 4 bases from V and 5 bases from J, with 9 bases between. Germline CDR1 and CDR2: MNHNS and SASEGT. The CDR3 consists of 13 residues. The CDR3 protein is CASSASANNEQFF. The CDR3, as DNA: TGTGCCAGCAGTGCTAGTGCAAACAATGAGCAGTTCTTC.

This chain uses TRBV27 with TRBJ2-1; D is possibly TRBD1 (6 bases). Trimming left V 4 bases short and J 10 bases short, with 14 bases between. Germline CDR1 and CDR2: MNHEY and SMNVEV (reference sequence). The CDR3 runs 13 residues. CDR3 bases: TGTGCCAGCAGTTCCCAGGGGTTTAGCGAGCAGTTCTTC. It encodes CASSSQGFSEQFF.

This rearrangement joins TRBV28 to TRBJ2-7; D possibly uses TRBD1 or TRBD2 (5 bases each). Between the trimmed V and J ends, which lost 7 bases and 1 base, there was a span of 14 bases. Germline V lookup: CDR1 MDHEN, CDR2 SYDVKM. This CDR3 has 14 amino acids. The chain's CDR3 is CASTPQGGSYEQYF. The CDR3, as DNA: TGTGCCAGCACCCCCCAGGGCGGGTCCTACGAGCAGTACTTC. The variable domain in full, completed from reference TRBV28 and TRBJ2-7, reads DVKVTQSSRYLVKRTGEKVFLECVQDMDHENMFWYRQDPGLGLRLIYFSYDVKMKEKGDIPEGYSVSREKKERFSLILESASTNQTSMYLCASTPQGGSYEQYFGPGTRLTVT.

The V and J genes are TRBV5-6 and TRBJ1-1, with TRBD1 identical over 9 bases. V lost 3 bases and J lost 1; bases outside the gene matches: 1. Germline V lookup: CDR1 SGHDT, CDR2 YYEEEE. The CDR3 is 14 residues long. The CDR3 DNA is TGTGCCAGCAGCTGGACAGGGGCGAACACTGAAGCTTTCTTT. Its translation: CASSWTGANTEAFF. Full variable domain (rest looked up from reference TRBV5-6 and TRBJ1-1): DAGVTQSPTHLIKTRGQQVTLRCSPKSGHDTVSWYQQALGQGPQFIFQYYEEEERQRGNFPDRFSGHQFPNYSSELNVNALLLGDSALYLCASSWTGANTEAFFGQGTRLTVV.

This chain links TRBV13 with TRBJ2-1, with a tentative D call TRBD2 (6 bases). Trimming removed 0 bases from V and 4 bases from J, with 16 bases in between. The germline V gene has CDR1 PRHDT and CDR2 FYEKMQ (reference sequence). The CDR3 extends over 17 amino acids. DNA for the CDR3: TGTGCCAGCAGCTTAGGCTTGGGAGGCCTACTTTACAATGAGCAGTTCTTC. This translates into CASSLGLGGLLYNEQFF.

This clone was observed a handful of times. The rearrangement links TRBV2 to TRBJ2-1; no clear D. Trimming removed 2 bases at V and 0 bases at J, with 8 bases between. There are 15 residues in the CDR3. The germline V gene has CDR1 SNHLY and CDR2 FYNNEI. The CDR3 sequence is CASSETHSSYNEQFF. In DNA form, the CDR3 reads TGTGCCAGCAGTGAAACTCATAGCTCCTACAATGAGCAGTTCTTC.

In DNA form, the CDR3 reads TGTGCCAGTAGTATTAGCTCCGAGTCCTACAATGAGCAGTTCTTC. Amino acids: CASSISSESYNEQFF. The chain carries TRBV19 and TRBJ2-1; D ambiguous. V was shortened by 3 bases and J by 1 base, with 10 bases between the two germline ends. CDR3 length: 15 amino acids. The germline gives CDR1 LNHDA, CDR2 SQIVND (reference sequence).

The rearrangement uses TRBV10-3 and TRBJ2-7, with 8 bases lining up with TRBD2. Germline V CDR1 and CDR2: ENHRY, SYGVKD. After removal of 2 bases from V and 6 bases from J, the junction contained 9 bases not matched to a gene. The CDR3 runs 15 residues. The CDR3 nucleotides read TGTGCCATCAGTGAGGCGGGAGGTATCTCTTTCGAGCAGTACTTC. Translated: CAISEAGGISFEQYF.

The chain couples TRBV27 to TRBJ1-2, with 7 nucleotides matching TRBD1. Germline-derived CDR1 and CDR2 are MNHEY and SMNVEV (reference sequence). Germline trimming cut 4 bases from V and 2 bases from J; bases unmatched to any gene: 4. The CDR3 runs to 14 residues. The chain's CDR3 is CASSSGGQNYGYTF. Here the CDR3 DNA reads TGTGCCAGCAGTTCGGGGGGACAGAACTATGGCTACACCTTC.

This clone was picked up one time. J is TRBJ2-1 and V is TRBV6-6; D call uncertain. The CDR3 runs 14 residues. V gave up 3 bases and J gave up 4 bases, with 10 bases separating them. Germline-derived CDR1 and CDR2 are MNHNY and SVGAGI (reference sequence). The CDR3 DNA follows: TGTGCCAGCAGTTATTTGGCTGCATACAATGAGCAGTTCTTC. Translation: CASSYLAAYNEQFF.

The chain uses TRBV10-2 and TRBJ1-1; D is ambiguous. The CDR3 has 14 residues. V was pared by 4 bases and J by 1 base, with 10 bases between. Germline lookup yields CDR1 WSHSY and CDR2 SAAADI. CDR3 bases: TGCGCCAGCAGTGGGAACGCGGCGAACACTGAAGCTTTCTTT. This translates into CASSGNAANTEAFF.

This clone is a singleton in its sample. The chain uses TRBV19 and TRBJ2-1; 12 nucleotides match TRBD2. Germline V gives CDR1 LNHDA, CDR2 SQIVND (reference sequence). CDR3 length equals 15 residues. V shed 5 bases and J 5 bases; nucleotides not matched to a gene: 4. For the CDR3, the DNA is TGTGCCAGTAGTGTGGGACTAGCGGGCGACAATGAGCAGTTCTTC. Protein sequence: CASSVGLAGDNEQFF.

The chain is built from TRBV19 and TRBJ2-1; tentatively, D is TRBD1 or TRBD2 (5 bases each). CDR1 is LNHDA, CDR2 SQIVND, per germline (reference sequence). This CDR3 is built from 13 residues. Trimming removed 4 bases from V and 2 bases from J, with 6 bases in between. The CDR3 region has the DNA TGTGCCAGTAGTAGGGACGCCTACAATGAGCAGTTCTTC. Protein sequence: CASSRDAYNEQFF.